Listed below are T cell receptor beta chains from one sample, sequenced in a study of blood T cell repertoires in COVID-19. Using immunoSEQ multiplex PCR, the repertoire was profiled, and TCRdb retains in-frame clones only, with some absent. The sample contains hundreds of thousands of clones, about 85% of which appear only once. Sequencing was carried out using peripheral blood. These receptors were obtained from a woman in her fifties or sixties with active or convalescent COVID-19. CDR3s include the opening cysteine and the closing phenylalanine or tryptophan. The order of the fields is D gene, V gene, clone size, J gene, CDR3 DNA, CDR3 protein. D genes are given only for firm matches. Some rows mark clone size as missing; the rest say once, few, many or name a class of expanded clone.

.	TRBV7-9	few	TRBJ2-6	TGTGCCAGCAGCTTAGTCGCCCCAGGTCCCTCTCCGGCCAACGTCCTGACTTTC	CASSLVAPGPSPANVLTF
.	TRBV27	.	TRBJ1-1	TGTGCCAGCAGCCCCGGCGGGTCCTTGAGAGCTTTCTTT	CASSPGGSLRAFF
TRBD2	TRBV6-6	many	TRBJ2-7	TGTGCCAGCGGTAGCGGGAGCAGGAACGAGCAGTACTTC	CASGSGSRNEQYF
.	TRBV11-1	.	TRBJ1-1	TGTGCCAGCAGCCGGGGTCCCACCGACCAAAAGGCTTTCTTT	CASSRGPTDQKAFF
TRBD2	TRBV18	.	TRBJ2-1	TGTGCCAGCTCACCACCGATATCCAGCGCCGCCCGGGAGGGCTGGGACACTGAGCAGTTCTTC	CASSPPISSAAREGWDTEQFF
TRBD2	TRBV19	.	TRBJ2-1	TGTGCCACCACTCCCCCTCTAGCGGGAGGGATTCATGAGCAGTTCTTC	CATTPPLAGGIHEQFF
.	TRBV6-1	.	TRBJ1-5	TGTGCCAGCAGTGAAACCCTAGGAGGGTGGAAGCCCCAGCATTTT	CASSETLGGWKPQHF
.	TRBV4-1	few	TRBJ1-6	TGCGCCACCCGAGGGAGAAATTCACCCCTCCACTTT	CATRGRNSPLHF
TRBD2	TRBV5-1	.	TRBJ2-7	TGCGCCAGCAGCCCCGTGGCGGGAGTAAGGAACGAGCAGTACTTC	CASSPVAGVRNEQYF
.	TRBV5-4	.	TRBJ2-1	TGTGCCAGCAGCTTGGTATCGGGTTCCCCCTACAATGAGCAGTTCTTC	CASSLVSGSPYNEQFF
TRBD1	TRBV5-5	.	TRBJ2-3	TGTGCCAGCAGCTGGGACAGGGGCACAGATACGCAGTATTTT	CASSWDRGTDTQYF
.	TRBV2	few	TRBJ2-7	TGTGCCAGCAGTGAAGCCGCTAGCTCGTACGAGCAGTACTTC	CASSEAASSYEQYF
.	TRBV29-1	once	TRBJ1-1	TGCAGCGTTGTCGTGGGGGGGAACACTGAAGCTTTCTTT	CSVVVGGNTEAFF
.	TRBV7-9	few	TRBJ1-2	TGTGCCAGCAGCCTTACAAATAACTATGGCTACACCTTC	CASSLTNNYGYTF
TRBD1	TRBV7-3	.	TRBJ2-1	TGTGCCAGCGCACCCGGGGCGGGACAGGGGTTCAGGGGGCAGTTCTTC	CASAPGAGQGFRGQFF
.	TRBV29-1	once	TRBJ2-3	TGCAGCGTTGAAATGAGGACTATAGGCACAGATACGCAGTATTTT	CSVEMRTIGTDTQYF
.	TRBV28	.	TRBJ1-4	TGTGCCAGCAGTTTCACCGGGACAATAAGGGAAAAACTGTTTTTT	CASSFTGTIREKLFF
.	TRBV18	.	TRBJ2-7	TGTGCCAGCTCCCTTAAACACCTGGGGGCAGGGTACGAGCAGTACTTC	CASSLKHLGAGYEQYF
.	TRBV10-3	.	TRBJ1-4	TGTGCCATCAGTGGAGGATATAATGAAAAACTGTTTTTT	CAISGGYNEKLFF
TRBD1	TRBV3-1/TRBV3-2	.	TRBJ2-5	TGTGCCAGCAGCCTTAACAGGGGTGATGAGACCCAGTACTTC	CASSLNRGDETQYF
.	TRBV5-1	.	TRBJ1-1	TGCGCCAGCAGCTTGGCGGAGTTCGGCACTGAAGCTTTCTTT	CASSLAEFGTEAFF
TRBD2	TRBV2	.	TRBJ2-2	TGTGCCAGCAGTGAAGCGGGAGGGGACACCGGGGAGCTGTTTTTT	CASSEAGGDTGELFF
TRBD2	TRBV5-4	.	TRBJ2-1	TGTGCCAGCAGCCAGCTCGGGGGGTTAAATGAGCAGTTCTTC	CASSQLGGLNEQFF
TRBD1	TRBV6-5	.	TRBJ2-1	TGTGCCAGCAGTTACCCCGGGACAGGGACTGAGCAGTTCTTC	CASSYPGTGTEQFF
.	TRBV19	.	TRBJ1-2	TGTGCCAGTAGTATCAATCCGGACAGATATGGCTACACCTTC	CASSINPDRYGYTF
TRBD1	TRBV5-5	.	TRBJ1-2	TGTGCCAGCAGTCACAGGGGGAACTATGGCTACACCTTC	CASSHRGNYGYTF
.	TRBV4-1	once	TRBJ1-2	TGCGCCAGCAGCCGGATATCGGTGGGGCTTAACTATGGCTACACCTTC	CASSRISVGLNYGYTF
TRBD1	TRBV6-5	.	TRBJ1-2	TGTGCCAGCAGCCTAGACAGGGGTAACTATGGCTACACCTTC	CASSLDRGNYGYTF
TRBD2	TRBV9	.	TRBJ2-5	TGTGCCAGCAGCCCGGCGGGAGCCTCGCTAACCCAGTACTTC	CASSPAGASLTQYF
TRBD2	TRBV24-1	once	TRBJ2-5	TGTGCCACCAGTGGACTAGCGGGAGGGAGAGAGACCCAGTACTTC	CATSGLAGGRETQYF
TRBD1	TRBV5-4	once	TRBJ1-2	TGTGCCAGCAGCTTAGGACAGGGGTATATTAGGGGCTACACCTTC	CASSLGQGYIRGYTF
.	TRBV5-1	.	TRBJ1-1	TGCGCCAGCAGCGCCCAGGGGCCGAACACTGAAGCTTTCTTT	CASSAQGPNTEAFF
TRBD1	TRBV5-4	.	TRBJ1-2	TGTGCCAGCAGCTCAACAGGGGACATCTATGGCTACACCTTC	CASSSTGDIYGYTF
.	TRBV4-1	.	TRBJ1-5	TGCGCCAGCAGCCAAGAACTCCCTGGGGGCAGCAATCAGCCCCAGCATTTT	CASSQELPGGSNQPQHF
TRBD1	TRBV28	.	TRBJ1-5	TGTGCCAGCGGACCCGGACAGGATGGGCCCCAGCATTTT	CASGPGQDGPQHF
TRBD1	TRBV7-9	once	TRBJ2-1	TGTGCCAGCAGCTTACCAAGACAGGGGGCGTTCTTC	CASSLPRQGAFF
TRBD2	TRBV10-3	.	TRBJ2-5	TGTGCCATGGGGACTAGCGGGAGAACTGGGCTAGTAGAGACCCAGTACTTC	CAMGTSGRTGLVETQYF
TRBD2	TRBV7-2	.	TRBJ2-1	TGTGCCAGCAGCCTGACTAGCGCTAATAGGAATGAGCAGTTCTTC	CASSLTSANRNEQFF
TRBD1	TRBV9	.	TRBJ2-2	TGTGCCAGCAGCCCCAGGGGGACGGTAAACACCGGGGAGCTGTTTTTT	CASSPRGTVNTGELFF
.	TRBV29-1	few	TRBJ1-3	TGCAGCGTTCTAGTCTCTGGAAACACCATATATTTT	CSVLVSGNTIYF
TRBD1	TRBV18	.	TRBJ1-2	TGTGCCAGCTCACCCGTGACAGGGGATGGCTACACCTTC	CASSPVTGDGYTF
.	TRBV2	.	TRBJ1-1	TGTGCCAGCAGTAAGGAGGGCCTGATGAACACTGAAGCTTTCTTT	CASSKEGLMNTEAFF
.	TRBV18	.	TRBJ2-2	TGTGCCAGCTCACCACGGAGCGTCGGGGAGCTGTTTTTT	CASSPRSVGELFF
.	TRBV27	.	TRBJ1-4	TGTGCCAGCAGTTTAGTCGGGGTTTGGGAAAAACTGTTTTTT	CASSLVGVWEKLFF
.	TRBV18	.	TRBJ2-7	TGTGCCAGCTCACTTGACAGGTCGGGCGAGCAGTACTTC	CASSLDRSGEQYF
.	TRBV5-1	.	TRBJ2-2	TGCGCCAGTCATAACAAGGGAGTGAACACCGGGGAGCTGTTTTTT	CASHNKGVNTGELFF
.	TRBV5-1	.	TRBJ1-1	TGCGCCAGCAGCGCCGTTGGACAGTCCACTGAAGCTTTCTTT	CASSAVGQSTEAFF
.	TRBV23-1	.	TRBJ2-7	TGCGCCAGCAGTCAATCATGGACAGCGCCCTACGAGCAGTACTTC	CASSQSWTAPYEQYF